These T cell receptor beta chains were read from a single sample in a study of shared clonotypes between healthy human individuals. The data were produced by immunoSEQ multiplex PCR, yet TCRdb's version contains in-frame clones alone and is incomplete. The sample has about 990,000 clones; roughly 74% are singletons. Sequenced: memory CD4+ T cells from PBMCs. The receptor set was obtained from a man younger than 30 in good health. Some clones in this sample may be carry-over from other donors' samples. Both conserved end residues are part of each CDR3. The order of the fields is V gene, D gene, J gene, clone size, CDR3 protein, CDR3 DNA. The D gene is left open where the match is weak. Size tells how often a clone was seen (once, few, many) or the class of an expanded clone, and some rows leave it out.

>TRBV6-1|.|TRBJ1-4|.
CASTLSQGNEKLFF
TGTGCCAGCACCTTAAGTCAGGGGAATGAAAAACTGTTTTTT
>TRBV6-1|TRBD1|TRBJ1-2|.
CASSRDRGGGGYTF
TGTGCCAGCAGTAGGGACAGGGGAGGAGGTGGCTACACCTTC
>TRBV11-2|TRBD1|TRBJ2-1|.
CASSLAWTGGVNEQFF
TGTGCCAGCAGCTTAGCTTGGACAGGGGGGGTCAATGAGCAGTTCTTC
>TRBV7-2|.|TRBJ1-2|.
CASSPFRGGIDYGYTF
TGTGCCAGCAGCCCCTTCCGCGGTGGGATAGACTATGGCTACACCTTC
>TRBV7-2|.|TRBJ2-5|few
CASSLGNYGSLLSETQYF
TGTGCCAGCAGCTTAGGGAACTACGGGAGCTTATTATCAGAGACCCAGTACTTC
>TRBV27|.|TRBJ2-6|.
CASSLSFVSFRPGANVLTF
TGTGCCAGCAGTTTATCGTTCGTAAGCTTCAGACCTGGGGCCAACGTCCTGACTTTC
>TRBV6-6|.|TRBJ2-1|.
CASRSTLGAIHEQFF
TGTGCCAGCAGGTCAACCCTGGGGGCTATCCATGAGCAGTTCTTC
>TRBV6-6|.|TRBJ1-2|.
CASRLAGDYGYTF
TGTGCCAGCAGGTTGGCAGGAGACTATGGCTACACCTTC
>TRBV6-1|TRBD2|TRBJ2-7|.
CASSRAGGGLGEQYF
TGTGCCAGCAGTCGGGCGGGAGGGGGGTTAGGCGAGCAGTACTTC
>TRBV28|TRBD2|TRBJ2-2|.
CATAESGTAGELFF
TGTGCCACCGCGGAGAGCGGGACGGCCGGGGAGCTGTTTTTT
>TRBV20-1|.|TRBJ2-7|.
CSARGGGEQYF
TGCAGTGCTAGAGGAGGGGGCGAGCAGTACTTC
>TRBV29-1|.|TRBJ1-2|.
CSVERAQTGTRGYTF
TGCAGCGTCGAGCGGGCCCAGACAGGCACTAGGGGCTACACCTTC
>TRBV7-2|.|TRBJ2-1|.
CASSLGAPTQQFF
TGTGCCAGCAGCTTAGGGGCCCCTACTCAGCAGTTCTTC
>TRBV18|TRBD2|TRBJ2-3|.
CASSSGTSGIGADTQYF
TGTGCCAGCTCATCCGGGACTAGCGGGATTGGGGCAGATACGCAGTATTTT
>TRBV5-1|.|TRBJ2-7|.
CASRGGRPEQYF
TGCGCCAGTCGTGGGGGCCGCCCCGAGCAGTACTTC
>TRBV6-6|TRBD1|TRBJ2-7|.
CASSYSGQGAYEQYF
TGTGCCAGCAGTTACTCGGGTCAGGGGGCCTACGAGCAGTACTTC
>TRBV7-3|TRBD2|TRBJ2-7|.
CASSLGLAFSEQYF
TGTGCCAGCAGCCTCGGACTAGCCTTTAGCGAGCAGTACTTC
>TRBV5-4|.|TRBJ2-3|.
CASKGGGPGDTQYF
TGTGCCAGCAAGGGGGGAGGGCCTGGAGATACGCAGTATTTT
>TRBV11-2|TRBD2|TRBJ2-5|once
CASSLEGAGGPQETQYF
TGTGCCAGCAGCTTAGAAGGAGCGGGAGGGCCCCAAGAGACCCAGTACTTC
>TRBV30|.|TRBJ2-1|.
CAWGNREQFF
TGTGCCTGGGGGAACCGGGAGCAGTTCTTC
>TRBV10-3|.|TRBJ1-3|few
CAISDLGFSGNTIYF
TGTGCCATCAGTGACTTGGGGTTCTCTGGAAACACCATATATTTT
>TRBV5-1|.|TRBJ2-7|.
CASSLVPGDYEQYF
TGCGCCAGCAGCTTGGTGCCAGGGGACTACGAGCAGTACTTC
>TRBV4-2|TRBD1|TRBJ1-3|.
CASSQGIDRGRGNTIYF
TGTGCCAGCAGCCAGGGCATCGACAGGGGAAGAGGAAACACCATATATTTT
>TRBV7-2|TRBD1|TRBJ1-2|.
CASSSTTGANYGYTF
TGTGCCAGCAGCTCAACGACAGGGGCTAACTATGGCTACACCTTC
>TRBV28|TRBD1|TRBJ1-2|.
CASSFSDRDGYGYTF
TGTGCCAGCAGTTTTTCCGACAGGGACGGATATGGCTACACCTTC
>TRBV18|.|TRBJ1-2|.
CASSPRSGLAYGYTF
TGTGCCAGCTCACCCCGGAGTGGGCTGGCCTATGGCTACACCTTC
>TRBV7-2|.|TRBJ2-2|few
CASSPPRLSGIGELFF
TGTGCCAGCAGCCCCCCCCGGTTATCCGGAATCGGGGAGCTGTTTTTT
>TRBV7-3|.|TRBJ2-1|.
CASSSQGSYNEQFF
TGTGCCAGCAGCTCCCAGGGAAGTTACAATGAGCAGTTCTTC
>TRBV4-2|.|TRBJ2-4|.
CASSQDDQGVQNIQYF
TGTGCCAGCAGCCAAGACGACCAGGGAGTCCAAAACATTCAGTACTTC
>TRBV2|TRBD2|TRBJ2-7|.
CASSEAGLARSYEQYF
TGTGCCAGCAGTGAAGCGGGACTAGCGCGCTCCTACGAGCAGTACTTC
>TRBV7-6|TRBD2|TRBJ2-1|.
CASSLSGTIYADEQFF
TGTGCCAGCAGCTTAAGCGGGACTATCTACGCCGATGAGCAGTTCTTC
>TRBV4-1|.|TRBJ1-6|.
CASSLDPGSNSPLHF
TGCGCCAGCAGCCTCGATCCCGGATCCAATTCACCCCTCCACTTT
>TRBV19|TRBD2|TRBJ2-3|.
CASSVTSGRTDTQYF
TGTGCCAGTAGTGTTACTAGCGGGAGAACAGATACGCAGTATTTT
>TRBV18|.|TRBJ2-3|.
CASSGRDTQYF
TGTGCCAGCTCCGGAAGAGATACGCAGTATTTT
>TRBV30|.|TRBJ1-4|.
CAWSPGRRGGEKLFF
TGTGCCTGGAGTCCCGGACGAAGGGGCGGGGAAAAACTGTTTTTT
>TRBV18|.|TRBJ2-3|.
CASSPLGNQLSTDTQYF
TGTGCCAGCTCACCCCTGGGGAACCAACTTAGCACAGATACGCAGTATTTT
>TRBV4-1|.|TRBJ1-3|few
CASSQEGGAPGNTIYF
TGCGCCAGCAGCCAAGAGGGGGGGGCGCCTGGAAACACCATATATTTT
>TRBV2|.|TRBJ1-1|few
CASSEARGTEAFF
TGTGCCAGCAGTGAGGCCAGGGGTACTGAAGCTTTCTTT